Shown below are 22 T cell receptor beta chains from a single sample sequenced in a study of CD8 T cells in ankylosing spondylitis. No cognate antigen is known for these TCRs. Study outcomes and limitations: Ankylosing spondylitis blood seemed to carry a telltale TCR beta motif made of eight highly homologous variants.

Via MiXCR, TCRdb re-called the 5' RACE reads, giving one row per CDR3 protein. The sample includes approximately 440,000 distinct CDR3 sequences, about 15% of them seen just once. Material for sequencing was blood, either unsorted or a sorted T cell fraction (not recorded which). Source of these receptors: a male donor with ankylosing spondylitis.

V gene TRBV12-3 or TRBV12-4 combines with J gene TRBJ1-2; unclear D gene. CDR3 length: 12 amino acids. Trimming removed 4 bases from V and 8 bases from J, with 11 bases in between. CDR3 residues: CASSSKGHGYTF. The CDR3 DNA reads TGTGCCAGCAGTTCTAAGGGTCACGGCTACACCTTC.

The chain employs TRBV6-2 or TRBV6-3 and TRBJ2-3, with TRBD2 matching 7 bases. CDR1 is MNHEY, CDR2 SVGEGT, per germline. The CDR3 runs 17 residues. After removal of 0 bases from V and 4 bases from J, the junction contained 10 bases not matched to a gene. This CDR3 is CASSYSAGVGDPDTQYF. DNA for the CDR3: TGTGCCAGCAGTTACTCGGCGGGAGTTGGGGACCCAGATACGCAGTATTTT.

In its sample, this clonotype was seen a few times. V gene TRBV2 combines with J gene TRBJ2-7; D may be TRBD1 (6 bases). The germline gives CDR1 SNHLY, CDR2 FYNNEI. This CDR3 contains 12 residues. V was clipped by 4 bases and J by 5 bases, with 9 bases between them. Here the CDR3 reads CASSADSDEQYF. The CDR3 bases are TGTGCCAGCAGTGCGGACAGTGACGAGCAGTACTTC. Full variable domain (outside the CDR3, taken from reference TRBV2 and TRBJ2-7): EPEVTQTPSHQVTQMGQEVILRCVPISNHLYFYWYRQILGQKVEFLVSFYNNEISEKSEIFDDQFSVERPDGSNFTLKIRSTKLEDSAMYFCASSADSDEQYFGPGTRLTVT.

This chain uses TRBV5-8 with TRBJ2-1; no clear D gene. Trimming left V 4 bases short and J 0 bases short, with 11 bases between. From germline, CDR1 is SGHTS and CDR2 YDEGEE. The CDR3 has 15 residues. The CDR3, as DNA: TGTGCCAGCAGCGCGACCAGGAGCTCCTACAATGAGCAGTTCTTC. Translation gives CASSATRSSYNEQFF.

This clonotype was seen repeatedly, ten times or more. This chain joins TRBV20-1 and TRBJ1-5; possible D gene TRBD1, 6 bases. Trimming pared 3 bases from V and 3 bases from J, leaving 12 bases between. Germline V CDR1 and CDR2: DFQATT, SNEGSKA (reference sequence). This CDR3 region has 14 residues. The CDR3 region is CSASPGTYNQPQHF. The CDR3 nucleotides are TGCAGTGCTAGCCCCGGGACATACAATCAGCCCCAGCATTTT.

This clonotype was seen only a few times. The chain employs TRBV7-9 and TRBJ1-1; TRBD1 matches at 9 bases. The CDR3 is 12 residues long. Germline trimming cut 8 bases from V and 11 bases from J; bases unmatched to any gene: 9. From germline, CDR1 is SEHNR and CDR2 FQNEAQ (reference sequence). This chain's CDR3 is CASSPGDRAAFF. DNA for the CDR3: TGTGCCAGCTCCCCGGGGGACAGGGCGGCTTTCTTT.

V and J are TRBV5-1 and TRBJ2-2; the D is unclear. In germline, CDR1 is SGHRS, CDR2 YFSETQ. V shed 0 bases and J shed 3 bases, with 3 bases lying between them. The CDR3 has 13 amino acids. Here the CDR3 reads CASSLDDTGELFF. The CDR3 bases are TGCGCCAGCAGCTTGGATGACACCGGGGAGCTGTTTTTT.

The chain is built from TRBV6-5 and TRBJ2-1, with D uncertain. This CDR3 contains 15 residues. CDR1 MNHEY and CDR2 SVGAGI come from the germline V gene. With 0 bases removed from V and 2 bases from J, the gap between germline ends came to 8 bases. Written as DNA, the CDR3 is TGTGCCAGCAGTTACTCTGGCGTGCCCTACAATGAGCAGTTCTTC. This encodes CASSYSGVPYNEQFF.

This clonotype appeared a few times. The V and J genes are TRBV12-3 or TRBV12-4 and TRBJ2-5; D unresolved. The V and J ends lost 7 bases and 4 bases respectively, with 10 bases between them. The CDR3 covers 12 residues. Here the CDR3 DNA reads TGTGCCAGCACCCTAAGGGCAGAGACCCAGTACTTC. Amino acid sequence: CASTLRAETQYF.

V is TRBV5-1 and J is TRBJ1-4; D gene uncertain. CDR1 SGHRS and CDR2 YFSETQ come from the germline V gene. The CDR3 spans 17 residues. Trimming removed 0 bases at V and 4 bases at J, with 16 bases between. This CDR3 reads CASSLVPPGYFNEKLFF. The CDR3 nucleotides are TGCGCCAGCAGCTTGGTCCCCCCGGGTTACTTTAATGAAAAACTGTTTTTT.

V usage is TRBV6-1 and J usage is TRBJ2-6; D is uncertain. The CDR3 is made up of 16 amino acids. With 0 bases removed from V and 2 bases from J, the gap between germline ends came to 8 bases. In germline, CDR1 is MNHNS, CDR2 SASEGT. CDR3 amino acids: CASSEATAAGANVLTF. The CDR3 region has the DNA TGTGCCAGCAGTGAAGCGACGGCAGCTGGGGCCAACGTCCTGACTTTC.

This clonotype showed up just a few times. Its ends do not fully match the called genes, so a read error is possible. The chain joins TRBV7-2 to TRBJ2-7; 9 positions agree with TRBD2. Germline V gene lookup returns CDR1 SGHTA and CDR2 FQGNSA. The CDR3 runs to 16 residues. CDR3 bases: TGTGCCAGCAGCTTAGTTGGTAGCGGGAGCTCCCACGAGCAGTACTTC. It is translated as CASSLVGSGSSHEQYF.

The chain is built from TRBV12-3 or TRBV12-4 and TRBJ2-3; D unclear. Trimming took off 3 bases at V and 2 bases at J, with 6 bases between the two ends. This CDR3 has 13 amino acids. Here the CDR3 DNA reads TGTGCCAGCAGTTTCTCCGCCACAGATACGCAGTATTTT. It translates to CASSFSATDTQYF.

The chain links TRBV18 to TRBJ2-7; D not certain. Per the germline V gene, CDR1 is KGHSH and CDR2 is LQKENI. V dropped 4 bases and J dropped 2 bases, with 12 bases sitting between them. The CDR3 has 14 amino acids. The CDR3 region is CASSRMVTTYEQYF. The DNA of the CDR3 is TGTGCCAGCTCACGCATGGTTACTACCTACGAGCAGTACTTC.

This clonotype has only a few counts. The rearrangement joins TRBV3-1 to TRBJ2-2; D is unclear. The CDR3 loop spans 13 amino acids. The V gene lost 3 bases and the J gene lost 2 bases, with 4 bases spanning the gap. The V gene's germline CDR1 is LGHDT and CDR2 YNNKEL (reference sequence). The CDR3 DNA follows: TGTGCCAGCAGCCATGGAAACACCGGGGAGCTGTTTTTT. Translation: CASSHGNTGELFF.

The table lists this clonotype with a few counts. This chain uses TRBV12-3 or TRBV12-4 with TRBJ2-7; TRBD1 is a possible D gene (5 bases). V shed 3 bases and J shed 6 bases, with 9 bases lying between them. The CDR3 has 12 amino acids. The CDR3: CASSFWQGEQYF. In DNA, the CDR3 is TGTGCCAGCAGTTTTTGGCAGGGCGAGCAGTACTTC.

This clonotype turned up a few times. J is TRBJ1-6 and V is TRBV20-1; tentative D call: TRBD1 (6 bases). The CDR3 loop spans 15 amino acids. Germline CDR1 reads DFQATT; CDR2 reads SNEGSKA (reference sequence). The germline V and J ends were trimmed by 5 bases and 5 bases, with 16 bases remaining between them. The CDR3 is CSAVDSLTNNSPLHF. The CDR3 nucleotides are TGCAGTGCTGTGGACAGCCTCACAAATAATTCACCCCTCCACTTT.

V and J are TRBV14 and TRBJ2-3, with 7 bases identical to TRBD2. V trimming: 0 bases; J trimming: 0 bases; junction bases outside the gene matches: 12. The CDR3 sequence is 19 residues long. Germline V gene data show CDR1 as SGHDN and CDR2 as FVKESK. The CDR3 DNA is TGTGCCAGCAGCCAAGATCGCAGCGGGAATCGCCGTAGCACAGATACGCAGTATTTT. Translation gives CASSQDRSGNRRSTDTQYF.

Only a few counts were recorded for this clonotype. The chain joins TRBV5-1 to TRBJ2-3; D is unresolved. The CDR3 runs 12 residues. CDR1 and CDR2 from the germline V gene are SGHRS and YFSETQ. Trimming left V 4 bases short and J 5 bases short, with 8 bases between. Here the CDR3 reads CASSPEVDTQYF. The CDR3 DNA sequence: TGCGCCAGCAGCCCCGAGGTAGATACGCAGTATTTT. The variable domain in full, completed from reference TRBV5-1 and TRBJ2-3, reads KAGVTQTPRYLIKTRGQQVTLSCSPISGHRSVSWYQQTPGQGLQFLFEYFSETQRNKGNFPGRFSGRQFSNSRSEMNVSTLELGDSALYLCASSPEVDTQYFGPGTRLTVL.

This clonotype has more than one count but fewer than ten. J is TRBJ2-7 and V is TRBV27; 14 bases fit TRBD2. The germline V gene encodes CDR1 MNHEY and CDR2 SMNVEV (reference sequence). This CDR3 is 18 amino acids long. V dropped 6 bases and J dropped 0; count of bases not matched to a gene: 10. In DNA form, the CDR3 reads TGTGCCAGCAGCCTTCGGACTAGCGGGAGGTCGAGCTCCTACGAGCAGTACTTC. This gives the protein CASSLRTSGRSSSYEQYF.

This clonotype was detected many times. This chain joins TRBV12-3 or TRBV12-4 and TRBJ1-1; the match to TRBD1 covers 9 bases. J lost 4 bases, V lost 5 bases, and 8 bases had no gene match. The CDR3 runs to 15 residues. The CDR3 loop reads CASSAHRGPFTEAFF. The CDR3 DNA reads TGTGCCAGCAGTGCCCACAGGGGGCCGTTCACTGAAGCTTTCTTT.

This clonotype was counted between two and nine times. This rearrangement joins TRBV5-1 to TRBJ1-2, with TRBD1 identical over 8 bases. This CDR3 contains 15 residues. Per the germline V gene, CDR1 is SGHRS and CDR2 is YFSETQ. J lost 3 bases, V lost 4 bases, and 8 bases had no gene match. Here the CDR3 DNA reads TGCGCCAGCAGCCTAGAGACAGGGGCTCACTATGGCTACACCTTC. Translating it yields CASSLETGAHYGYTF.